This T cell receptor (beta chain) is from a study of blood T cells in healthy people across ages (dated by TCRdb to the mid-2010s). Some background on the complete study: In model experiments, template switching captured roughly one uniquely barcoded TCR beta cDNA molecule for every two T cells. Age-related changes in TCR beta repertoire diversity were measured in the study by deep sequencing normalized with unique cDNA molecular identifiers. To avoid experimental bias, donors of different ages were spread randomly across the sequencing lanes. The study analyzed two additional independent replicas of 1 million unique cDNA reads from the same blood draw for two donors, one aged 18 to 30 and one aged 80 or older. The donors were divided into four age groups: young (average around 16 years), middle-aged (about 39), aged (approximately 64) and long-lived (roughly 82). General conclusions and limits of the study: Estimates of total diversity based on one million sequenced T cells were considered lower bounds and underestimates. Bulk unsorted PBMC profiling prevented conclusive comparison of naive and antigen-experienced compartments. Compared with the aged group, the long-lived group had more naive CD4+ T cells, fewer expanded clones and increased TCR diversity, suggesting age selection. Observed TCR beta diversity correlated strongly with the percentage of naive T cells measured by flow cytometry. As age increased, observed TCR beta diversity per million T cells dropped in a roughly linear way, and a significant reduction was already evident by age 40. Donor CMV infection status was unknown, potentially confounding age-related changes in expanded clonotypes.

Systemically healthy Caucasian individuals from Russia, around 39 in total and aged roughly 6 to 95 years, were included as donors. Each donor gave approximately 9.3 milliliters of peripheral blood, collected into EDTA-treated Vacutainer tubes. PBMCs were isolated by Ficoll-Paque density-gradient centrifugation, with at least 7 million obtained per sample. Trizol reagent was used to extract total RNA from the PBMCs, yielding at least 5.5 micrograms per sample. For every donor, flow cytometry on a PBMC aliquot measured the percentage of naive CD45RAhigh/CD27high T cells. CDR1 and CDR2, per the germline V gene, are SGDLS and YYNGEE. V ends up 7 bases short and J 0 bases short, with an unmatched junction base count of 2. Taken from cysteine to phenylalanine, the CDR3 has 13 residues. Only the CDR3 DNA is retained, 39 bases long and in frame from the first base. Library preparation used 5' RACE. TCRdb records Illumina HiSeq 2500 as the sequencer. A second PCR of 7 to 11 cycles was run with a J-beta primer mix and a sample-barcoded 5' primer. A template-switch 5' adaptor carrying 12 random nucleotides introduced a unique molecular identifier onto each TCR beta cDNA molecule. At least 2.5 million CDR3-containing paired-end reads were obtained from each sample. All of the RNA was converted into first-strand cDNA using the Mint cDNA synthesis kit, with a TRBC-specific oligonucleotide serving as the primer. After uracil-DNA glycosylase treatment, a first 18-cycle PCR used universal primers M1SS and BC2_uni_R on all cDNA. The published analysis was carried out like this. Each sample was normalized by randomly selecting 1 million high-quality reads, each carrying a distinct molecular identifier. Reads with shared molecular identifiers were discarded instead of being binned into consensus sequences. MiTCR, run with a Q25 quality threshold and the strictest error-elimination algorithm, handled CDR3 identification, clonotype clustering and error correction. A nonparametric unseen species model using Euler transformation provided a lower-bound estimate of total TCR beta diversity. TCRdb reran the public reads through fastp at Q25 and MiXCR, keeping productive beta chains. CDR3 protein duplicates are merged, each entry listing the most common genes and DNA. The authors' filters were not applied to this entry. In this sample the table shows roughly 1.5 million distinct CDR3 sequences, 40% to 45% of which occur a single time. Approximately 4% of the sample is held by the ten biggest clonotypes.

As for this clonotype: It has no known antigen specificity. No much larger clone is present one base from it, and per-base qualities are unavailable.

The chain was built from TRBV9 and TRBJ2-3; 7 central bases correspond to TRBD1. The sequencing input was blood. The sequence derives from a young woman in good health. The nucleotide sequence reads TGTGCCAGCCAGGGGGTGAGCACAGATACGCAGTATTTT. Its protein reads: CASQGVSTDTQYF.